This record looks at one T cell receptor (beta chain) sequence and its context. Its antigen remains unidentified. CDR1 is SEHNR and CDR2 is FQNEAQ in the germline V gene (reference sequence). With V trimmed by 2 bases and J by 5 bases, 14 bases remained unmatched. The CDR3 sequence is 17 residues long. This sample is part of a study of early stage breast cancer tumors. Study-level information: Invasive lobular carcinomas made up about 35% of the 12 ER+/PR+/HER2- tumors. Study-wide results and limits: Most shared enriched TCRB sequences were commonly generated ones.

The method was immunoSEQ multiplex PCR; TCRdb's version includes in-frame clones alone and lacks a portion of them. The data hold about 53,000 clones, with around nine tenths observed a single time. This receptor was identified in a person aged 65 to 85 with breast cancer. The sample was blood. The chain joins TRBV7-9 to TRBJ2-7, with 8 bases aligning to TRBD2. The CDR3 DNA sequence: TGTGCCAGCAGCTTATTCTACCGAGCGGGAGTCCCCCACGAGCAGTACTTC. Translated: CASSLFYRAGVPHEQYF.